This T cell receptor (beta chain) stems from a study of post-analysis software for immune sequencing data. V shed 4 bases and J 3 bases; nucleotides not matched to a gene: 7. Germline values: CDR1 DFQATT, CDR2 SNEGSKA (reference sequence). This CDR3 is built from 15 residues. General study findings and limits: F measure grouped same-batch samples tightly together. A few TRBV segments appeared more often in patients than in controls, and TRBV5-6, TRBV5-1 and TRBV20-1 were among these.

The authors incorporated unique molecular identifiers into the TCR beta cDNA libraries. Via MiXCR, TCRdb re-called the PCR reads, giving one row per CDR3 protein. The sample holds about 820,000 distinct CDR3 sequences, approximately 53% seen once. As concerns this clonotype: Antigen unknown.

The origin of this receptor is a girl aged 10-17 years with multiple sclerosis. This chain joins TRBV20-1 and TRBJ1-4; 8 bases line up with TRBD1. Sequences were obtained from blood. The DNA for the CDR3 is TGCAGTGCTATCCCAGGGGGCGCCTCTAATGAAAAACTGTTTTTT. Amino acid sequence: CSAIPGGASNEKLFF.